This entry is about one TCR beta chain. Its antigen is not identified. Germline values: CDR1 SGHTA, CDR2 FQGNSA. The CDR3 runs to 15 residues. Trimming at V came to 5 bases and at J to 3 bases, leaving 3 bases not matched to a gene. This specimen belongs to a study of CD4 T cells in relation to SARS-CoV-2 and coronaviruses. General study results and limits: Each donor contributed either pre-pandemic or post-infection samples, not both. Monoreactive clones expanded significantly more to SARS-CoV-2 than crossreactive clones did. Roughly 65% of donors had memory CD4+ clonotypes crossrecognizing SARS-CoV-2 and common cold coronavirus spike. Crossreactivity was assessed only for spike protein, not other viral proteins.

CD4+ T cells from unexposed donors were obtained before the COVID-19 pandemic (2011-2018). Sequencing was performed with immunoSEQ multiplex PCR; in TCRdb, only in-frame clones are kept and a portion is missing. The sample includes some 65,000 clones, around 87% seen only once; the top ten take about 1.6%. The chain has TRBV7-2 and TRBJ2-3, with 12 bases lining up with TRBD2. The source is a human donor in good health. The sample taken for sequencing was memory CD4+ T cells from PBMCs. CDR3 sequence: CASSRGTSGTDTQYF. CDR3 coding DNA: TGTGCCAGCAGCAGAGGGACTAGCGGGACAGATACGCAGTATTTT.